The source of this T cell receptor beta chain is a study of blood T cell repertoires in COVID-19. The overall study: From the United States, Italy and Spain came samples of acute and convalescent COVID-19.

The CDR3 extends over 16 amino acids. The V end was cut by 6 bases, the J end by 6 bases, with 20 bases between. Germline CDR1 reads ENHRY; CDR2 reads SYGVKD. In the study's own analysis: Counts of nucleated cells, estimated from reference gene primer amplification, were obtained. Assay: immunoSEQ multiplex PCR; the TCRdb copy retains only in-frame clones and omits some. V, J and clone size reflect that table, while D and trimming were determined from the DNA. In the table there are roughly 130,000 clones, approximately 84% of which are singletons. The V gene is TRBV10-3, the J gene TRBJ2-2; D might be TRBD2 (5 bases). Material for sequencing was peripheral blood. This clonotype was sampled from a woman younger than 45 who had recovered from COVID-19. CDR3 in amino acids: CAIRGHLDLIAGELFF. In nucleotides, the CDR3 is TGTGCCATCAGAGGCCACCTGGACTTGATCGCCGGGGAGCTGTTTTTT.